These 30 T cell receptor beta chains came from one sample sequenced in a study of T-cell reconstitution after alpha-beta-depleted transplantation in children. Their antigens are not known. Preparation of the TCRbeta library was carried out with unique molecular identifiers. TCRdb independently ran MiXCR on the PCR reads; one entry per CDR3 protein. The sample records approximately 34,000 distinct CDR3 sequences, roughly 6.5% being singletons. Findings and limits, study-wide: Expanded graft clones, several hundred of them, were reportedly the source of alpha-beta T cells about two months after transplant.

The source material was peripheral blood, sampled 60 days after TCRalphabeta/CD19-depleted stem cell transplant. Receptors originate from a child less than two years old who had a stem cell transplant for acute myeloid leukemia, so the T cells may come from the graft donor.

This clonotype was counted between two and nine times. The chain is built from TRBV27 and TRBJ2-2, with 8 bases lining up with TRBD1. J was trimmed by 2 bases and V by 4 bases; bases with no gene match: 6. Germline values: CDR1 MNHEY, CDR2 SMNVEV (reference sequence). CDR3 length: 16 residues. The CDR3 loop is CASSSQTGANTGELFF. CDR3 bases: TGTGCCAGCAGTTCCCAGACAGGGGCCAACACCGGGGAGCTGTTTTTT.

By share, this clonotype counts as medium-sized. The chain links TRBV28 to TRBJ2-7, with TRBD1 identical over 9 bases. Germline V lookup: CDR1 MDHEN, CDR2 SYDVKM. V was clipped by 10 bases and J by 1 base; unmatched bases: 5. The CDR3 spans 13 residues. DNA of the CDR3: TGTGCCACCACAGGGGGCCGGTCCTACGAGCAGTACTTC. Translating gives CATTGGRSYEQYF. The full variable domain, completed using reference TRBV28 and TRBJ2-7, is DVKVTQSSRYLVKRTGEKVFLECVQDMDHENMFWYRQDPGLGLRLIYFSYDVKMKEKGDIPEGYSVSREKKERFSLILESASTNQTSMYLCATTGGRSYEQYFGPGTRLTVT.

This clonotype was recorded many times. The V gene is TRBV6-5, the J gene TRBJ2-5; TRBD2 aligns across 9 bases. The CDR3 contains 15 residues. V shed 2 bases and J 5 bases; nucleotides not matched to a gene: 6. CDR1 MNHEY and CDR2 SVGAGI come from the germline V gene. The CDR3 here is CASSYAGGPQETQYF. The CDR3 DNA is TGTGCCAGCAGTTACGCGGGAGGGCCTCAGGAGACCCAGTACTTC.

The chain has TRBV11-2 and TRBJ2-7; the match to TRBD2 covers 7 bases. CDR3 length: 18 amino acids. J was trimmed by 0 bases and V by 5 bases; bases with no gene match: 16. The germline CDR1 and CDR2 sequences are SGHAT and FQNNGV. The CDR3 here is CASSPLGLAEGLSYEQYF. The DNA of the CDR3 is TGTGCCAGCAGCCCCCTAGGGCTAGCGGAAGGTCTCTCCTACGAGCAGTACTTC.

Ten or more counts support this clonotype. The V gene is TRBV5-1, the J gene TRBJ2-1, with 11 bases that match TRBD2. V gave up 1 base and J gave up 0 bases; unmatched junction bases: 9. Germline V CDR1 and CDR2: SGHRS, YFSETQ. The CDR3 contains 19 residues. The CDR3 DNA reads TGCGCCAGCAGCTTGCCACGGACTAGCGGGTGGAGCTCCTACAATGAGCAGTTCTTC. Translated, it gives CASSLPRTSGWSSYNEQFF.

This clonotype has only a few counts. V usage is TRBV19 and J usage is TRBJ2-1, with 10 bases that match TRBD2. The germline gives CDR1 LNHDA, CDR2 SQIVND (reference sequence). J lost 0 bases, V lost 5 bases, and 4 bases had no gene match. The CDR3 runs to 16 residues. The DNA for the CDR3 is TGTGCCAGTAGTCGTAGCGGGGGGAGCTCCTACAATGAGCAGTTCTTC. It codes for CASSRSGGSSYNEQFF. Complete variable domain (other parts from reference TRBV19 and TRBJ2-1): DGGITQSPKYLFRKEGQNVTLSCEQNLNHDAMYWYRQDPGQGLRLIYYSQIVNDFQKGDIAEGYSVSREKKESFPLTVTSAQKNPTAFYLCASSRSGGSSYNEQFFGPGTRLTVL.

This clonotype has ten or more counts. The chain joins TRBV24-1 to TRBJ1-5; D is perhaps TRBD1 (6 bases). Germline CDR1 and CDR2: KGHDR and SFDVKD. The CDR3 contains 14 residues. The V end was cut by 5 bases, the J end by 2 bases, with 9 bases between. The CDR3 DNA reads TGTGCCACCAGTGCAGGGGCGGGCAATCAGCCCCAGCATTTT. It yields the protein CATSAGAGNQPQHF.

This clonotype occurred many times. The chain joins TRBV10-3 to TRBJ2-1, with a weak D call TRBD2 (6 bases). The V gene lost 3 bases and the J gene lost 0 bases, with 9 bases spanning the gap. CDR3 size: 15 residues. Germline V gene lookup returns CDR1 ENHRY and CDR2 SYGVKD. In DNA, the CDR3 is TGTGCCATCAGTGACGCGGAGGGCTCCTACAATGAGCAGTTCTTC. It encodes CAISDAEGSYNEQFF.

This clonotype was counted many times. The J gene is TRBJ2-7, the V gene TRBV28; 9 bases line up with TRBD2. There are 14 residues in the CDR3. The germline V gene has CDR1 MDHEN and CDR2 SYDVKM. With 5 bases clipped from V and 0 bases from J, the junction kept 2 bases outside the gene matches. As DNA, the CDR3 is TGTGCCAGCAGTCAGGGACTAGCCTCCTACGAGCAGTACTTC. Translated: CASSQGLASYEQYF. The whole variable domain, remainder taken from reference TRBV28 and TRBJ2-7, is DVKVTQSSRYLVKRTGEKVFLECVQDMDHENMFWYRQDPGLGLRLIYFSYDVKMKEKGDIPEGYSVSREKKERFSLILESASTNQTSMYLCASSQGLASYEQYFGPGTRLTVT.

This clonotype was recorded many times. This sequence joins TRBV29-1 and TRBJ2-1; TRBD1 matches 7 bases. Germline trimming cut 5 bases from V and 3 bases from J; bases unmatched to any gene: 4. The CDR3 spans 13 residues. The germline V gene encodes CDR1 SQVTM and CDR2 ANQGSEA. DNA of the CDR3: TGCAGCGTTCCGGCAGGGGGCTACAATGAGCAGTTCTTC. Residues: CSVPAGGYNEQFF.

This clonotype was observed at least ten times. The chain is built from TRBV27 and TRBJ2-7; 8 bases fit TRBD1. V gave up 3 bases and J gave up 5 bases; unmatched junction bases: 12. The CDR3 has 16 amino acids. Germline V CDR1 and CDR2: MNHEY, SMNVEV (reference sequence). The CDR3 sequence: CASSFADRAEGDEQYF. Here the CDR3 DNA reads TGTGCCAGCAGTTTTGCGGACAGGGCTGAGGGTGACGAGCAGTACTTC.

This clonotype was detected ten times or more. The chain employs TRBV6-5 and TRBJ2-2; D ambiguous. Germline CDR1 is MNHEY and CDR2 is SVGAGI. The CDR3 is made up of 12 amino acids. The CDR3 DNA sequence: TGTGCGATCGGGCGGAACACCGGGGAGCTGTTTTTT. Protein sequence: CAIGRNTGELFF.

In this sample, this clonotype turned up many times. V is TRBV12-3 or TRBV12-4 and J is TRBJ2-6, with D perhaps TRBD1 or TRBD2 (6 bases each). Trimming stripped 1 base from V and 0 bases from J, with 10 bases between. This CDR3 comprises 17 residues. This CDR3 is CASSLGGGISGANVLTF. CDR3 coding DNA: TGTGCCAGCAGTTTAGGAGGGGGGATCTCTGGGGCCAACGTCCTGACTTTC.

The sample holds many counts of this clonotype. The chain recombines TRBV6-2 or TRBV6-3 with TRBJ2-1, with 10 bases fitting TRBD1. V lost 9 bases, J lost 6 bases, and 5 bases stayed unmatched. The CDR3 sequence is 13 residues long. Germline V gene sequence: CDR1 MNHEY, CDR2 SVGEGT. The CDR3 loop reads CASRRDRGNEQFF. The CDR3 DNA reads as TGTGCCAGTCGGCGGGACAGGGGCAATGAGCAGTTCTTC.

This clonotype has a count of ten or more. The V gene is TRBV5-1, the J gene TRBJ2-6; D unclear. V was shortened by 2 bases and J by 0 bases, with 9 bases between the two germline ends. Germline CDR1 is SGHRS and CDR2 is YFSETQ. The CDR3 has 16 amino acids. CDR3 sequence: CASSLGGRSGANVLTF. CDR3 sequence (DNA): TGCGCCAGCAGCTTAGGCGGACGCTCTGGGGCCAACGTCCTGACTTTC.

This clonotype was picked up many times. In DNA form, the CDR3 reads TGTGCCAGCAGCTCAAGTGAGCAGTTCTTC. Translation gives CASSSSEQFF. The J gene is TRBJ2-1, the V gene TRBV7-9; D ambiguous. The germline V gene encodes CDR1 SEHNR and CDR2 FQNEAQ (reference sequence). Trimming pared 4 bases from V and 9 bases from J, leaving 4 bases between. The CDR3 runs 10 residues.

This clonotype showed up many times. The genes are TRBV28 and TRBJ2-3, with no clear D. The CDR3 consists of 15 residues. Germline CDR1 MDHEN, CDR2 SYDVKM. V was trimmed by 6 bases and J by 1 base, leaving 14 bases between them. The CDR3 DNA reads as TGTGCCAGCAGGAACCGGCCCTCTCGCACAGATACGCAGTATTTT. Its protein is CASRNRPSRTDTQYF.

This clonotype was detected many times. The chain carries TRBV7-3 and TRBJ2-1; 7 positions match TRBD2. This CDR3 has 15 residues. The J segment lost 3 bases and the V segment lost 5 bases, leaving 7 bases of the junction unmatched. The germline gives CDR1 SGHTA, CDR2 FQGTGA. CDR3 region: CASSRGLSIYNEQFF. The CDR3 nucleotides are TGTGCCAGCAGCCGGGGACTATCAATCTACAATGAGCAGTTCTTC.

At least ten counts were recorded for this clonotype. In nucleotides, the CDR3 is TGTGCCACCAGCAGCACAGGGGCAACTAATGAAAAACTGTTTTTT. As protein: CATSSTGATNEKLFF. This chain links TRBV15 with TRBJ1-4; 7 nucleotides agree with TRBD1. The CDR3 loop spans 15 amino acids. Germline lookup yields CDR1 LNHNV and CDR2 YYDKDF (reference sequence). The ends lost 3 bases at V and 0 bases at J; junction bases unmatched: 1. Complete variable domain (other parts from reference TRBV15 and TRBJ1-4): DAMVIQNPRYQVTQFGKPVTLSCSQTLNHNVMYWYQQKSSQAPKLLFHYYDKDFNNEADTPDNFQSRRPNTSFCFLDIRSPGLGDTAMYLCATSSTGATNEKLFFGSGTQLSVL.

This clonotype was recorded many times. V gene TRBV9 combines with J gene TRBJ1-2, with D perhaps matching TRBD1 (6 bases). CDR1 is SGDLS and CDR2 is YYNGEE in the germline V gene. The CDR3 is 11 residues long. The V end lost 9 bases, the J end lost 5 bases, and 11 bases lay between the germline ends. CDR3 nucleotide sequence: TGTGCCATCTGGACAGCGTATGGCTACACCTTC. This translates into CAIWTAYGYTF.

This clonotype has a count of ten or more. The chain employs TRBV29-1 and TRBJ2-1, with TRBD2 matching 9 bases. This CDR3 has 14 amino acids. Germline V CDR1 and CDR2: SQVTM, ANQGSEA. J gave up 10 bases and V 5 bases, and 12 bases lay outside the gene matches. CDR3 residues: CSVLSGSSVWEQFF. CDR3 DNA sequence: TGCAGCGTTCTTAGCGGGAGTTCTGTTTGGGAGCAGTTCTTC.

This clonotype is deemed medium-sized. The rearrangement links TRBV20-1 to TRBJ2-5, with TRBD2 matching over 12 bases. The CDR3 extends over 18 amino acids. Germline CDR1 is DFQATT and CDR2 is SNEGSKA (reference sequence). V trimming: 0 bases; J trimming: 0 bases; junction bases outside the gene matches: 8. CDR3 loop: CSARDRLAGGPDQETQYF. The CDR3 region has the DNA TGCAGTGCTAGAGATCGGCTAGCGGGAGGGCCAGACCAAGAGACCCAGTACTTC.

The V and J genes are TRBV30 and TRBJ1-2; D unclear. The CDR3 is made up of 12 amino acids. V was clipped by 1 base and J by 0 bases, with 3 bases between them. From germline, CDR1 is GTSNPN and CDR2 SVGIG (reference sequence). The chain's CDR3 is CAWSETNYGYTF. In nucleotides, the CDR3 is TGTGCCTGGAGTGAAACTAACTATGGCTACACCTTC.

The CDR3 spells CASSLAGGAGNQPQHF. For the CDR3, the DNA is TGTGCCAGCAGTTTAGCAGGGGGCGCGGGCAATCAGCCCCAGCATTTT. The chain links TRBV27 to TRBJ1-5, with 8 bases fitting TRBD1. CDR3 length: 16 residues. Germline CDR1 reads MNHEY; CDR2 reads SMNVEV (reference sequence). J was trimmed by 2 bases and V by 2 bases; bases with no gene match: 5.

The table lists this clonotype with many counts. The rearrangement links TRBV4-2 to TRBJ2-7, with D perhaps TRBD2 (6 bases). V lost 1 base to trimming and J lost 7 bases, with 14 bases between them. In germline, CDR1 is LGHNA, CDR2 YNFKEQ. The CDR3 sequence is 14 residues long. The CDR3 sequence: CASSQGRGAGEQYF. CDR3 nucleotides: TGTGCCAGCAGCCAAGGGAGAGGAGCGGGTGAGCAGTACTTC.

The CDR3 nucleotides are TGTGCCAGCAGCTTTCAGGGAAGGAAAGAAAAACTGTTTTTT. Protein: CASSFQGRKEKLFF. This rearrangement joins TRBV13 to TRBJ1-4, with D possibly being TRBD1 (5 bases). CDR1 and CDR2 from the germline V gene are PRHDT and FYEKMQ (reference sequence). The V end was cut by 3 bases, the J end by 8 bases, with 13 bases between. The CDR3 has 14 amino acids.

This clonotype was seen at least ten times. The chain is built from TRBV20-1 and TRBJ1-2; D is unresolved. V lost 3 bases and J lost 4, with 6 bases in between. There are 11 residues in the CDR3. Germline CDR1 is DFQATT and CDR2 is SNEGSKA (reference sequence). The CDR3 reads CSAREFYGYTF. The CDR3 bases are TGCAGTGCTAGGGAGTTCTATGGCTACACCTTC.

This clonotype was detected ten times or more. Here the CDR3 reads CSVEGQGKGYTF. In DNA form, the CDR3 reads TGCAGCGTTGAAGGACAGGGAAAGGGCTACACCTTC. The rearrangement uses TRBV29-1 and TRBJ1-2; TRBD1 matches 7 bases. Trimming removed 1 base from V and 8 bases from J; junction bases left unmatched: 4. CDR3 length: 12 residues. Germline loops: CDR1 SQVTM, CDR2 ANQGSEA.

The table lists this clonotype with many counts. The gene calls are TRBV4-3 and TRBJ2-3; TRBD2 matches 11 bases. Germline trimming cut 0 bases from V and 3 bases from J; bases unmatched to any gene: 8. The germline V gene encodes CDR1 LGHNA and CDR2 YSLEER. This CDR3 is 18 amino acids long. The DNA for the CDR3 is TGCGCCAGCAGCCAAGATGAAGCTAGCGGGGGGCGGACAGATACGCAGTATTTT. It encodes CASSQDEASGGRTDTQYF.

About this clonotype itself: This could be a read error, since a much larger clone is one nucleotide away. This chain uses TRBV10-3 with TRBJ2-3, with 9 positions matching TRBD1. The CDR3 contains 15 residues. Germline CDR1 reads ENHRY; CDR2 reads SYGVKD. CDR3 in DNA: TGTGCCATCACCCCTACCGGGACAGGGACAGTTACGCAGTATTTT. Its translation is CAITPTGTGTVTQYF.